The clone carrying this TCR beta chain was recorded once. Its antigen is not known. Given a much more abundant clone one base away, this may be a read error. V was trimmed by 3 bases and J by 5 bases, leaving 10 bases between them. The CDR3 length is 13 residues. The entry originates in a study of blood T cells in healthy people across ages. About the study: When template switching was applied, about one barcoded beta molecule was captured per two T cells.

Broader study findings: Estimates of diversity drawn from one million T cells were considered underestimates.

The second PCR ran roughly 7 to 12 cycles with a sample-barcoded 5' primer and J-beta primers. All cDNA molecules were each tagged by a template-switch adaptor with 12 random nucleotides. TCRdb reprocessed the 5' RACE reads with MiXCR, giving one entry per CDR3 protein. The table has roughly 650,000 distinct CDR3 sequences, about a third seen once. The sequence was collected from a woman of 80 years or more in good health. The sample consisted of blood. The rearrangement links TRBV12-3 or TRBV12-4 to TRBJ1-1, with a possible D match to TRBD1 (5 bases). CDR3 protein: CASSLSGQTEAFF. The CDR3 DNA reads TGTGCCAGCAGTTTGTCGGGGCAGACTGAAGCTTTCTTT.